Below are 22 T cell receptor beta chains sequenced from a single sample in a study of T cell responses to AZD1222 COVID-19 vaccine. Generated by immunoSEQ multiplex PCR, the TCRdb table keeps only in-frame clones and is missing some. The sample lists some 74,000 clones, approximately 80% occurring once. Material: peripheral blood, obtained on day 0 of AZD1222 vaccination. The receptors shown here come from an adult in good health.

The rearrangement links TRBV30 to TRBJ2-7; D gene uncertain. Germline V CDR1 and CDR2: GTSNPN, SVGIG (reference sequence). CDR3 length: 12 residues. V gave up 0 bases and J gave up 3 bases, with 6 bases separating them. CDR3 DNA: TGTGCCTGGAGTGTATCCGGCTACGAGCAGTACTTC. Translating it yields CAWSVSGYEQYF. Full variable domain (remainder filled in from reference TRBV30 and TRBJ2-7): SQTIHQWPATLVQPVGSPLSLECTVEGTSNPNLYWYRQAAGRGLQLLFYSVGIGQISSEVPQNLSASRPQDRQFILSSKKLLLSDSGFYLCAWSVSGYEQYFGPGTRLTVT.

The rearrangement joins TRBV6-5 to TRBJ1-1; 7 nucleotides agree with TRBD1. CDR3 length: 15 amino acids. J lost 5 bases, V lost 7 bases, and 13 bases had no gene match. Germline V lookup: CDR1 MNHEY, CDR2 SVGAGI. The DNA of the CDR3 is TGTGCCAGCAACCCCGCGACAGGGTTAGGGACTGAAGCTTTCTTT. This translates into CASNPATGLGTEAFF.

In DNA form, the CDR3 reads TGTGCCTGGACAGGACAGCTCTCTGGGGCCAACGTCCTGACTTTC. Translating gives CAWTGQLSGANVLTF. This chain links TRBV30 with TRBJ2-6, with D possibly being TRBD1 (6 bases). The CDR3 has 15 amino acids. V was cut by 4 bases and J by 0 bases, with 10 bases left in between. Germline V CDR1 and CDR2: GTSNPN, SVGIG (reference sequence).

V gene TRBV5-4 combines with J gene TRBJ1-2; D may be TRBD1 (6 bases). The CDR3 covers 14 residues. Trimming removed 4 bases at V and 4 bases at J, with 14 bases between. Germline-derived CDR1 and CDR2 are SGHNT and YYREEE (reference sequence). CDR3 residues: CASSPDSGGYGYTF. CDR3 in DNA: TGTGCCAGCAGCCCGGACAGCGGTGGCTATGGCTACACCTTC.

The chain joins TRBV19 to TRBJ1-1; D gene ambiguous. The V end lost 1 base, the J end lost 0 bases, and 6 bases lay between the germline ends. The CDR3 spans 14 residues. Germline CDR1 and CDR2: LNHDA and SQIVND (reference sequence). CDR3 nucleotides: TGTGCCAGTAGTATAGGCAGGTTGAACACTGAAGCTTTCTTT. It encodes CASSIGRLNTEAFF.

The gene calls are TRBV6-4 and TRBJ1-2; 8 bases line up with TRBD1. The CDR3 consists of 15 residues. The V and J ends lost 6 bases and 2 bases, in that order; junction bases with no gene match: 8. Germline V CDR1 and CDR2: MRHNA, SNTAGT. CDR3 nucleotides: TGTGCCAGCAGGGACAGGGAAGTGCTAAACTATGGCTACACCTTC. Its translation: CASRDREVLNYGYTF.

The chain combines TRBV4-1 with TRBJ1-6, with D hard to call. The CDR3 totals 16 residues. Deletions cut 0 bases from V and 0 bases from J, with 6 bases between. Germline CDR1 reads MGHRA; CDR2 reads YSYEKL. Written as DNA, the CDR3 is TGCGCCAGCAGCCAAGAAGGGAGCTCCTATAATTCACCCCTCCACTTT. Its translation is CASSQEGSSYNSPLHF.

The chain combines TRBV7-9 with TRBJ1-2, with a weak D call TRBD1 (6 bases). The CDR3 covers 16 residues. The V and J ends lost 5 bases and 4 bases respectively, with 20 bases between them. Germline loops: CDR1 SEHNR, CDR2 FQNEAQ (reference sequence). As DNA, the CDR3 is TGTGCCAGCAGCCCGCTTAACTACAGGGAGATCTATGGCTACACCTTC. It encodes CASSPLNYREIYGYTF.

This clone was found a few times. This sequence joins TRBV2 and TRBJ1-3; D ambiguous. Germline V gene lookup returns CDR1 SNHLY and CDR2 FYNNEI. Trimming cost V 5 bases and J 0 bases, with 8 bases left between them. CDR3 length equals 14 residues. The chain's CDR3 is CASSMALSGNTIYF. In DNA, the CDR3 is TGTGCCAGCAGTATGGCCCTCTCTGGAAACACCATATATTTT.

The CDR3 nucleotides are TGTGCCAGCAGGGGGGGTTATACGCAGTATTTT. This encodes CASRGGYTQYF. This chain connects TRBV12-3 or TRBV12-4 to TRBJ2-3; D is perhaps TRBD2 (6 bases). This CDR3 comprises 11 residues. The V end was cut by 6 bases, the J end by 7 bases, with 8 bases between.

The chain is built from TRBV5-1 and TRBJ2-1; the match to TRBD2 covers 10 bases. V was pared by 4 bases and J by 10 bases, with 8 bases of the junction left unmatched. The length of the CDR3 is 14 residues. The germline CDR1 and CDR2 sequences are SGHRS and YFSETQ. This chain's CDR3 is CASSTGPSGSEQFF. The CDR3 DNA reads TGCGCCAGCAGCACTGGGCCTAGCGGGAGCGAGCAGTTCTTC.

This chain links TRBV5-1 with TRBJ2-5, with D perhaps matching TRBD2 (6 bases). Germline V lookup: CDR1 SGHRS, CDR2 YFSETQ. V was shortened by 4 bases and J by 5 bases, with 15 bases between the two germline ends. The CDR3 extends over 14 amino acids. The CDR3, as DNA: TGCGCCAGCAGCCTGGAGGGCCGAAAGGAGACCCAGTACTTC. Amino acid sequence: CASSLEGRKETQYF.

The chain combines TRBV18 with TRBJ2-3; no clear D gene. CDR1 is KGHSH and CDR2 is LQKENI in the germline V gene. The CDR3 has 13 residues. Trimming pared 4 bases from V and 5 bases from J, leaving 10 bases between. The CDR3 DNA reads as TGTGCCAGCTCACAAAGTCGTGGAGATACGCAGTATTTT. Encoded protein: CASSQSRGDTQYF.

This clone was seen only once. The chain couples TRBV9 to TRBJ2-3; tentative D call: TRBD2 (6 bases). Germline CDR1 and CDR2: SGDLS and YYNGEE. The CDR3 has 18 amino acids. Trimming removed 1 base from V and 0 bases from J, with 18 bases in between. CDR3 DNA sequence: TGTGCCAGCAGCGTAAGGGGCGGGGCGGGGAGTAGCACAGATACGCAGTATTTT. It encodes CASSVRGGAGSSTDTQYF. The whole variable domain, remainder taken from reference TRBV9 and TRBJ2-3, is DSGVTQTPKHLITATGQRVTLRCSPRSGDLSVYWYQQSLDQGLQFLIQYYNGEERAKGNILERFSAQQFPDLHSELNLSSLELGDSALYFCASSVRGGAGSSTDTQYFGPGTRLTVL.

There are a few counts of this clone. The rearrangement joins TRBV7-2 to TRBJ2-7; D remains unclear. Germline CDR1 and CDR2: SGHTA and FQGNSA. CDR3 length: 12 amino acids. V dropped 0 bases and J dropped 8 bases, with 8 bases sitting between them. CDR3 DNA sequence: TGTGCCAGCAGCTTAGCAGTTGCGCAGCAGTACTTC. This translates into CASSLAVAQQYF.

The count of this clone is one. The gene calls are TRBV7-9 and TRBJ1-1; D unclear. This CDR3 has 12 amino acids. CDR1 and CDR2 (germline): SEHNR, FQNEAQ (reference sequence). Trimming cost V 5 bases and J 6 bases, with 10 bases left between them. The CDR3 loop is CASSVDSPEAFF. CDR3 DNA sequence: TGTGCCAGCAGCGTGGATAGTCCTGAAGCTTTCTTT.

The chain combines TRBV7-9 with TRBJ2-7; 7 nucleotides line up with TRBD1. This CDR3 spans 15 amino acids. V shed 4 bases, J shed 2 bases, and the junction held 8 bases outside the gene matches. Germline assignment: CDR1 SEHNR and CDR2 FQNEAQ (reference sequence). DNA for the CDR3: TGTGCCAGCAGCTCTACCCGGGACAGCACCTACGAGCAGTACTTC. Its protein product is CASSSTRDSTYEQYF.

This sequence joins TRBV7-2 and TRBJ1-2; D is unresolved. Trimming cost V 3 bases and J 2 bases, with 10 bases left between them. The CDR3 extends over 14 amino acids. Germline V gene lookup returns CDR1 SGHTA and CDR2 FQGNSA. The CDR3 sequence: CASSFFGFNYGYTF. CDR3 nucleotide sequence: TGTGCCAGCAGCTTCTTTGGATTCAACTATGGCTACACCTTC.

V usage is TRBV25-1 and J usage is TRBJ1-6; 8 nucleotides align to TRBD1. Germline assignment: CDR1 MGHDK and CDR2 SYGVNS. CDR3 length equals 15 residues. V shed 5 bases, J shed 2 bases, and the junction held 2 bases outside the gene matches. The DNA of the CDR3 is TGTGCCAGCAGTCCACAGGGGGCCTATAATTCACCCCTCCACTTT. It specifies CASSPQGAYNSPLHF.

This clone was recorded once. J is TRBJ1-2 and V is TRBV20-1, with D unclear. From germline, CDR1 is DFQATT and CDR2 SNEGSKA (reference sequence). The CDR3 totals 11 residues. Deletions cut 2 bases from V and 4 bases from J, with 5 bases between. Written as DNA, the CDR3 is TGCAGTGCTAGACCCCGCTATGGCTACACCTTC. This encodes CSARPRYGYTF.

V is TRBV1 and J is TRBJ1-1. TRBV1 is labeled a pseudogene. The CDR3 is made up of 16 amino acids. The CDR3 is CTSSQVGQRMNTEAFF. The CDR3 DNA reads TGCACCAGCAGCCAAGTGGGGCAGCGGATGAACACTGAAGCTTTCTTT.

The chain couples TRBV10-3 to TRBJ1-3; no definite D call. Trimming left V 8 bases short and J 3 bases short, with 5 bases between. CDR1 and CDR2 (germline): ENHRY, SYGVKD. This CDR3 is built from 11 residues. In nucleotides, the CDR3 is TGTGCCATCTCTGGTGGAAACACCATATATTTT. Protein sequence: CAISGGNTIYF.